This T cell receptor (beta chain) was sequenced during a study of blood T cell repertoires in COVID-19. This CDR3 comprises 13 residues. V was clipped by 3 bases and J by 14 bases, with 14 bases between them. The germline gives CDR1 MNHNS, CDR2 SASEGT. Original processing methods: From reference gene primer amplification, estimates of nucleated cell counts were derived. The method was immunoSEQ multiplex PCR; TCRdb's version includes in-frame clones alone and lacks a portion of them. The DNA gave D and trimming, while V, J and clone size come from that table. This sample carries under 300,000 clones, around 85% of them seen once, and the ten largest clones take 3% to 4%. Researchers sorted participants into cohorts using their self-reported clinical history.

The origin of this receptor is a middle-aged woman with acute COVID-19. The sequenced sample consisted of PBMCs or T cells enriched from blood (not recorded which). The chain joins TRBV6-1 to TRBJ1-6; D is ambiguous. The CDR3 region is CASSDLPFGALHF. CDR3 sequence (DNA): TGTGCCAGCAGTGACCTGCCCTTTGGAGCCCTCCACTTT.